This TCR beta chain was sequenced during a study of shared clonotypes between healthy human individuals. Method: immunoSEQ multiplex PCR; TCRdb's copy keeps in-frame clones and lacks some. The profile shows roughly 2.6 million clones, just over 90% of them singletons. Sequencing used naive CD4+ T cells sorted from blood. The sample's subset: CD45RA+ positively selected. This clonotype originated in a man younger than 35 in good health.

CDR3 nucleotide sequence: TGTGCCAGCAATCTGGACAGGGGGCGTTACGAGCAGTACTTC. Translation: CASNLDRGRYEQYF. The rearrangement uses TRBV28 and TRBJ2-7; 11 bases are shared with TRBD1. The CDR3 contains 14 residues. The germline gives CDR1 MDHEN, CDR2 SYDVKM. The V segment lost 7 bases and the J segment 4 bases; nucleotides outside the gene matches: 6.